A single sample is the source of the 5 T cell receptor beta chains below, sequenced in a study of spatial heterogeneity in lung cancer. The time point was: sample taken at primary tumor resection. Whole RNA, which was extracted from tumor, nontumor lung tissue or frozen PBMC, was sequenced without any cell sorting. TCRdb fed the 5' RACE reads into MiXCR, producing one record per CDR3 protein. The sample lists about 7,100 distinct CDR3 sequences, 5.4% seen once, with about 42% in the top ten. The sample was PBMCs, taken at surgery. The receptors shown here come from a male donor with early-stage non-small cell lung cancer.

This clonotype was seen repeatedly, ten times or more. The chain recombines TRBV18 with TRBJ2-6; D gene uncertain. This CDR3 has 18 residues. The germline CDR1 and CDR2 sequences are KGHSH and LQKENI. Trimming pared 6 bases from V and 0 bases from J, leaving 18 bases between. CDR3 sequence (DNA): TGTGCCAGCTCCCCCCAGAATCACGACCCCTCTGGGGCCAACGTCCTGACTTTC. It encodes CASSPQNHDPSGANVLTF.

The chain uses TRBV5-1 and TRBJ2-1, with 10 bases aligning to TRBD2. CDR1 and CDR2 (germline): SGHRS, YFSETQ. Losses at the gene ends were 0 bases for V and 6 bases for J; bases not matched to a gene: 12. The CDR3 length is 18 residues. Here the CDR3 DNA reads TGCGCCAGCAGCTTGGTGACCCCGGCTAGCGGGGGATTCAATGAGCAGTTCTTC. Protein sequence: CASSLVTPASGGFNEQFF.

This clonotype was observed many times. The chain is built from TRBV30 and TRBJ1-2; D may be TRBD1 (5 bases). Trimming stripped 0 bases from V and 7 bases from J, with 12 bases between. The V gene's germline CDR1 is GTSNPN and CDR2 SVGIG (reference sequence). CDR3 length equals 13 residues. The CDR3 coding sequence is TGTGCCTGGAGTGTCCAGGGTGACGCTGGCTACACCTTC. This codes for CAWSVQGDAGYTF. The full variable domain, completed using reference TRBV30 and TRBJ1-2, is SQTIHQWPATLVQPVGSPLSLECTVEGTSNPNLYWYRQAAGRGLQLLFYSVGIGQISSEVPQNLSASRPQDRQFILSSKKLLLSDSGFYLCAWSVQGDAGYTFGSGTRLTVV.

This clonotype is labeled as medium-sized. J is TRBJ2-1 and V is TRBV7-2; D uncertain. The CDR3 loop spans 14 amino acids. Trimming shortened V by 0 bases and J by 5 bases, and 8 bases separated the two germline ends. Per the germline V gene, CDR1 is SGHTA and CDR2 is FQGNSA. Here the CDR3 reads CASSLASAHNEQFF. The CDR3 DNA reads TGTGCCAGCAGCTTAGCTTCAGCCCACAATGAGCAGTTCTTC.

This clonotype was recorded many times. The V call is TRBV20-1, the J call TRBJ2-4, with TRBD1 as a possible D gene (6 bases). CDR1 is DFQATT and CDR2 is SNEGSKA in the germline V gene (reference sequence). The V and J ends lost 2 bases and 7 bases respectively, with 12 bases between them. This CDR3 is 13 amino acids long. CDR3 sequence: CSARQGLGNIQYF. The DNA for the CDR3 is TGCAGTGCTAGACAGGGGCTCGGGAACATTCAGTACTTC.